The next 22 T cell receptor beta chains were all read from a single sample in a study of cytomegalovirus exposure and HLA in healthy donors. The PCR ran on 60 Vbeta and 13 Jbeta primers. This table comes from immunoSEQ multiplex PCR, and its TCRdb copy is limited to in-frame clones, with some not included. The table includes around 140,000 clones, 75% to 80% detected once. Sample: PBMCs. The receptors derive from a female donor in good health and CMV-seronegative.

This clone was detected a few times. The chain uses TRBV7-9 and TRBJ2-2; 7 bases are a match to TRBD2. The germline CDR1 and CDR2 sequences are SEHNR and FQNEAQ (reference sequence). V shed 1 base, J shed 6 bases, and the junction held 5 bases outside the gene matches. CDR3 length equals 15 residues. CDR3 loop: CASSLEGRGAGELFF. CDR3 in DNA: TGTGCCAGCAGCTTAGAGGGTCGGGGGGCCGGGGAGCTGTTTTTT.

The table lists this clone with a few counts. The chain carries TRBV5-6 and TRBJ1-2; 7 bases agree with TRBD1. V lost 4 bases, J lost 4 bases, and 7 bases stayed unmatched. Germline-derived CDR1 and CDR2 are SGHDT and YYEEEE. This CDR3 contains 14 residues. CDR3 in DNA: TGTGCCAGCAGCCTAGACAGGGTGCCCTATGGCTACACCTTC. The encoded protein is CASSLDRVPYGYTF.

This clone has just one count. The V call is TRBV7-8, the J call TRBJ2-3, with D perhaps matching TRBD2 (5 bases). The germline V and J ends were trimmed by 1 base and 5 bases, with 13 bases remaining between them. The CDR3 loop spans 15 amino acids. Germline CDR1 SGHVS, CDR2 FQNEAQ. CDR3 region: CASSLGTARGDTQYF. CDR3 in DNA: TGTGCCAGCAGCTTAGGGACTGCACGGGGAGATACGCAGTATTTT.

The chain couples TRBV5-4 to TRBJ2-2, with 9 bases lining up with TRBD1. Trimming cost V 1 base and J 5 bases; bases outside gene matches: 3. The CDR3 has 15 amino acids. Germline V gene sequence: CDR1 SGHNT, CDR2 YYREEE (reference sequence). This CDR3 reads CASSLNRGQTGELFF. The CDR3 DNA is TGTGCCAGCAGCTTGAACAGGGGGCAGACCGGGGAGCTGTTTTTT.

The J gene is TRBJ1-5, the V gene TRBV5-5; D may be TRBD1 (5 bases). This CDR3 has 17 amino acids. Germline V gene data show CDR1 as SGHKS and CDR2 as YYEKEE (reference sequence). V was trimmed by 4 bases and J by 1 base, leaving 18 bases between them. CDR3 residues: CASSPATGGGSNQPQHF. CDR3 nucleotides: TGTGCCAGCAGCCCTGCGACCGGGGGAGGGAGCAATCAGCCCCAGCATTTT.

The rearrangement uses TRBV7-2 and TRBJ2-7; D unclear. The germline V gene has CDR1 SGHTA and CDR2 FQGNSA. The CDR3 sequence is 13 residues long. V lost 1 base, J lost 1 base, and 5 bases lay in between. The CDR3 nucleotides are TGTGCCAGCAGCTTAGTCGTGTCCTACGAGCAGTACTTC. This sequence encodes CASSLVVSYEQYF.

This chain connects TRBV13 to TRBJ1-4; 12 bases align to TRBD1. The CDR3 totals 18 residues. J was trimmed by 6 bases and V by 7 bases; bases with no gene match: 15. Germline V gene lookup returns CDR1 PRHDT and CDR2 FYEKMQ (reference sequence). The CDR3, as DNA: TGTGCCAGCACCGACCTCGGGACAGGGGGCGTTTGGGATGAAAAACTGTTTTTT. Its translation: CASTDLGTGGVWDEKLFF.

A few counts support this clone. The chain is built from TRBV2 and TRBJ1-1; D possibly corresponds to TRBD1 (5 bases). The germline gives CDR1 SNHLY, CDR2 FYNNEI. This CDR3 has 11 residues. V was trimmed by 4 bases and J by 5 bases, leaving 5 bases between them. Here the CDR3 reads CASSGTTEAFF. DNA of the CDR3: TGTGCCAGCAGTGGGACAACTGAAGCTTTCTTT.

This clone was counted between two and nine times. V usage is TRBV10-2 and J usage is TRBJ1-1; TRBD1 aligns across 8 bases. V was pared by 6 bases and J by 3 bases, with 3 bases of the junction left unmatched. The germline V gene encodes CDR1 WSHSY and CDR2 SAAADI. The CDR3 has 13 residues. The CDR3 region is CASRQDRDTEAFF. The CDR3, as DNA: TGCGCCAGCAGACAGGACAGGGACACTGAAGCTTTCTTT.

This sequence joins TRBV6-5 and TRBJ2-7, with D perhaps matching TRBD2 (6 bases). Looked up from germline, CDR1 is MNHEY and CDR2 is SVGAGI. This CDR3 has 15 residues. Trimming took off 6 bases at V and 0 bases at J, with 15 bases between the two ends. CDR3 region: CASRATPGVSYEQYF. In DNA, the CDR3 is TGTGCCAGCAGGGCTACCCCGGGGGTCTCCTACGAGCAGTACTTC.

This chain uses TRBV9 with TRBJ2-1, with 12 nucleotides matching TRBD2. J lost 0 bases, V lost 4 bases, and 8 bases had no gene match. This CDR3 has 18 amino acids. CDR1 SGDLS and CDR2 YYNGEE come from the germline V gene. The CDR3 DNA is TGTGCCAGCAGCCCTCTAGCGGGAGGGACCCCCTCCTACAATGAGCAGTTCTTC. Protein sequence: CASSPLAGGTPSYNEQFF.

In its sample, this clone was seen a few times. The rearrangement joins TRBV2 to TRBJ1-1; 9 bases align to TRBD1. The length of the CDR3 is 13 residues. Trimming cost V 10 bases and J 1 base; bases outside gene matches: 4. Germline CDR1 is SNHLY and CDR2 is FYNNEI. The CDR3 is CAKLQGANTEAFF. CDR3 nucleotides: TGTGCCAAATTACAGGGGGCGAACACTGAAGCTTTCTTT. Variable domain in full (rest from reference TRBV2 and TRBJ1-1): EPEVTQTPSHQVTQMGQEVILRCVPISNHLYFYWYRQILGQKVEFLVSFYNNEISEKSEIFDDQFSVERPDGSNFTLKIRSTKLEDSAMYFCAKLQGANTEAFFGQGTRLTVV.

J is TRBJ2-7 and V is TRBV23-1; 8 nucleotides line up with TRBD2. TRBV23-1 falls under the ORF class, with uncertain function. The CDR3 is 17 amino acids. V dropped 4 bases and J dropped 4; count of bases not matched to a gene: 15. The CDR3 region has the DNA TGCGCCAGCAGTCCTCGCCCGGGAGGGGCCCTGCGGTACGAGCAGTACTTC. The encoded protein is CASSPRPGGALRYEQYF.

This sequence joins TRBV6-1 and TRBJ1-1; TRBD1 might be the D (5 bases). In germline, CDR1 is MNHNS, CDR2 SASEGT. The V end lost 7 bases, the J end lost 4 bases, and 13 bases lay between the germline ends. The CDR3 covers 13 residues. The CDR3 loop is CASIRGGSTEAFF. The CDR3 nucleotides read TGTGCCAGCATAAGGGGCGGGAGCACTGAAGCTTTCTTT.

V usage is TRBV7-2 and J usage is TRBJ2-7, with 8 bases fitting TRBD2. The germline V gene encodes CDR1 SGHTA and CDR2 FQGNSA. The CDR3 covers 15 residues. With V trimmed by 5 bases and J by 5 bases, 11 bases remained unmatched. CDR3 bases: TGTGCCAGCAGCGGGGGTGCGGGACTAGGAAACGAGCAGTACTTC. It specifies CASSGGAGLGNEQYF.

CDR3 loop: CASSELAGGPYEQFF. DNA for the CDR3: TGTGCCAGCAGCGAACTAGCGGGGGGGCCCTATGAGCAGTTCTTC. V usage is TRBV7-2 and J usage is TRBJ2-1; TRBD2 matches at 13 bases. The CDR3 spans 15 residues. V gave up 5 bases and J gave up 8 bases; unmatched junction bases: 6. Germline V gene lookup returns CDR1 SGHTA and CDR2 FQGNSA.

The genes are TRBV30 and TRBJ2-5, with 9 bases lining up with TRBD1. Trimming removed 3 bases from V and 4 bases from J; junction bases left unmatched: 6. Germline V gives CDR1 GTSNPN, CDR2 SVGIG (reference sequence). The CDR3 runs 14 residues. The CDR3 here is CAWSTGGGGETQYF. The CDR3 nucleotides read TGTGCCTGGAGCACAGGGGGCGGCGGAGAGACCCAGTACTTC.

The table lists this clone with a count of one. The V gene is TRBV11-3, the J gene TRBJ2-7, with TRBD2 matching 13 bases. V was clipped by 2 bases and J by 7 bases; unmatched bases: 8. This CDR3 comprises 16 residues. Germline V gives CDR1 SGHNT, CDR2 YENEEA. The CDR3 sequence is CASSLPELAGGGEQYF. The CDR3 DNA is TGTGCCAGCAGCTTACCGGAACTAGCGGGAGGGGGGGAGCAGTACTTC. The complete variable domain, with remaining parts taken from reference TRBV11-3 and TRBJ2-7, reads EAGVVQSPRYKIIEKKQPVAFWCNPISGHNTLYWYLQNLGQGPELLIRYENEEAVDDSQLPKDRFSAERLKGVDSTLKIQPAELGDSAVYLCASSLPELAGGGEQYFGPGTRLTVT.

This clone has just a few counts. The chain carries TRBV19 and TRBJ2-1; no clear D. The germline CDR1 and CDR2 sequences are LNHDA and SQIVND (reference sequence). CDR3 length equals 14 residues. V was clipped by 0 bases and J by 6 bases, with 9 bases between them. DNA for the CDR3: TGTGCCAGTAGTATAGATCCCCGGGTCAATGAGCAGTTCTTC. Its translation: CASSIDPRVNEQFF. Variable domain in full (rest from reference TRBV19 and TRBJ2-1): DGGITQSPKYLFRKEGQNVTLSCEQNLNHDAMYWYRQDPGQGLRLIYYSQIVNDFQKGDIAEGYSVSREKKESFPLTVTSAQKNPTAFYLCASSIDPRVNEQFFGPGTRLTVL.

The chain uses TRBV18 and TRBJ2-7; no clear D gene. There are 13 residues in the CDR3. CDR1 KGHSH and CDR2 LQKENI come from the germline V gene. V was cut by 3 bases and J by 6 bases, with 12 bases left in between. In DNA form, the CDR3 reads TGTGCCAGCTCACCCAGTGGTTCAAGCGAGCAGTACTTC. This sequence encodes CASSPSGSSEQYF.

This clone has a handful of counts. The J gene is TRBJ2-5, the V gene TRBV6-6; D unclear. CDR3 length equals 14 residues. The germline gives CDR1 MNHNY, CDR2 SVGAGI (reference sequence). V was cut by 3 bases and J by 1 base, with 9 bases left in between. For the CDR3, the DNA is TGTGCCAGCAGTTATCCTCCGGGCCAAGAGACCCAGTACTTC. Amino acids: CASSYPPGQETQYF.

The chain has TRBV13 and TRBJ2-7; TRBD1 is a possible D gene (5 bases). This CDR3 has 16 amino acids. Germline CDR1 and CDR2: PRHDT and FYEKMQ (reference sequence). The ends were cut back, 5 bases at V and 0 bases at J, with 17 bases in the middle. As DNA, the CDR3 is TGTGCCAGCAGCATATCTCTAGGGGTACGCTCCTACGAGCAGTACTTC. It translates to CASSISLGVRSYEQYF.